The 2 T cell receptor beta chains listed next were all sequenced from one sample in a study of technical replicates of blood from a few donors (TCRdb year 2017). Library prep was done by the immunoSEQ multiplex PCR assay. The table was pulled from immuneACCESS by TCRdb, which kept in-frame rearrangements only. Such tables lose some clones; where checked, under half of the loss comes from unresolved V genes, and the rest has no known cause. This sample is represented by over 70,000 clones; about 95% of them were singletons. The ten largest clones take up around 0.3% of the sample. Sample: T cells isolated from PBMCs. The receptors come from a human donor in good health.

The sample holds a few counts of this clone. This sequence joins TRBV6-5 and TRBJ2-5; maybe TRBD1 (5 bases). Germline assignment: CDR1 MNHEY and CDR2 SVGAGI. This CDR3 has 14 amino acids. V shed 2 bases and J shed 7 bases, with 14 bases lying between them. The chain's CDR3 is CASSYLTAWGTQYF. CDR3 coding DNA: TGTGCCAGCAGTTACCTGACAGCTTGGGGGACCCAGTACTTC.

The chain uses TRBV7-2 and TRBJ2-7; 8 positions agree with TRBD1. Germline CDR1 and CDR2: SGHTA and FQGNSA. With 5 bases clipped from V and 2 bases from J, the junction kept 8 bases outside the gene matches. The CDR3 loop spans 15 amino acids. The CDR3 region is CASSLQTGAAYEQYF. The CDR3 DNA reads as TGTGCCAGCAGCCTTCAGACAGGGGCGGCCTACGAGCAGTACTTC.